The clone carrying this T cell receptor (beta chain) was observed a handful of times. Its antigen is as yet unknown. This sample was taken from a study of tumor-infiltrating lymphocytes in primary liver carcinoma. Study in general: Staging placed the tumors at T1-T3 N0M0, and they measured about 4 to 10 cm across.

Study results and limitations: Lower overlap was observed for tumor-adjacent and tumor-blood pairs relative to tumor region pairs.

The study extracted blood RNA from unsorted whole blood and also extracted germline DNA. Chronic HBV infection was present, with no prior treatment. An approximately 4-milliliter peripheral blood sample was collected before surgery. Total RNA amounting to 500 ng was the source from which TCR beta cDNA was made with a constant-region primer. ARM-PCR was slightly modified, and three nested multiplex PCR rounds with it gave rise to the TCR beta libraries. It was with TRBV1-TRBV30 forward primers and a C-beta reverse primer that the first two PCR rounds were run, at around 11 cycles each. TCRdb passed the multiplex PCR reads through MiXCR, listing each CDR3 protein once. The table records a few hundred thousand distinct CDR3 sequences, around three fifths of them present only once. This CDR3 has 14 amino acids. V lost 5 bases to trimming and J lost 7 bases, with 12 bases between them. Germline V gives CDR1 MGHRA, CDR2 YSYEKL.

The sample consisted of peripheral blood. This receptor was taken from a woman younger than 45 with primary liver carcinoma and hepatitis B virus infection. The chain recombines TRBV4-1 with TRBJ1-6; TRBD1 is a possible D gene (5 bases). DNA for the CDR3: TGCGCCAGCAGCGGGACCGCGAGCAATTCACCCCTCCACTTT. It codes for CASSGTASNSPLHF.